A single sample gave rise to the 19 T cell receptor beta chains below, sequenced in a study of blood T cell repertoires in COVID-19. Here immunoSEQ multiplex PCR was the method, and the copy in TCRdb shows in-frame clones only, minus some. This sample has around 250,000 clones, with about 80% found just once. Sequencing was done on a sample of PBMCs or T cells enriched from blood (not recorded which). These receptors originate from a man aged 35-49 years who had recovered from COVID-19.

The V gene is TRBV7-7, the J gene TRBJ2-7, with TRBD1 matching 8 bases. Trimming at V came to 5 bases and at J to 5 bases, leaving 5 bases not matched to a gene. Germline loops: CDR1 SSHAT, CDR2 FNYEAQ (reference sequence). The length of the CDR3 is 13 residues. The CDR3 region is CASSQTGGNEQYF. In DNA, the CDR3 is TGTGCCAGCAGCCAAACAGGGGGTAACGAGCAGTACTTC.

This clone was counted once. This chain joins TRBV7-9 and TRBJ1-4, with a possible D match to TRBD1 (6 bases). Trimming took 1 base from V and 10 from J, leaving 13 bases between them. This CDR3 is built from 14 residues. Germline V gene lookup returns CDR1 SEHNR and CDR2 FQNEAQ (reference sequence). CDR3 sequence reads: CASSLGAGEGKLFF. CDR3 in DNA: TGTGCCAGCAGCTTAGGGGCAGGGGAGGGAAAACTGTTTTTT.

This clone appeared a few times. The V gene is TRBV5-1, the J gene TRBJ1-2, with 10 bases matching TRBD1. The CDR3 covers 14 residues. Per the germline V gene, CDR1 is SGHRS and CDR2 is YFSETQ. V trimming: 4 bases; J trimming: 8 bases; junction bases outside the gene matches: 8. CDR3 sequence reads: CASSLDRGRSGYTF. The CDR3 region has the DNA TGCGCCAGCAGCCTAGACAGGGGGCGGTCCGGCTACACCTTC. The variable domain in full, completed from reference TRBV5-1 and TRBJ1-2, reads KAGVTQTPRYLIKTRGQQVTLSCSPISGHRSVSWYQQTPGQGLQFLFEYFSETQRNKGNFPGRFSGRQFSNSRSEMNVSTLELGDSALYLCASSLDRGRSGYTFGSGTRLTVV.

This chain joins TRBV27 and TRBJ2-7, with D perhaps TRBD2 (6 bases). Trimming pared 5 bases from V and 3 bases from J, leaving 17 bases between. CDR1 and CDR2 (germline): MNHEY, SMNVEV (reference sequence). This CDR3 is 15 amino acids long. The chain's CDR3 is CASSPGYGGNYEQYF. In DNA, the CDR3 is TGTGCCAGCAGTCCTGGTTATGGGGGGAACTACGAGCAGTACTTC.

The chain employs TRBV5-4 and TRBJ2-3; 7 nucleotides agree with TRBD2. Per germline, CDR1 SGHNT and CDR2 YYREEE (reference sequence). Germline trimming cut 1 base from V and 0 bases from J; bases unmatched to any gene: 2. This CDR3 spans 15 amino acids. The CDR3 spells CASSLSRGSTDTQYF. As DNA, the CDR3 is TGTGCCAGCAGCTTGTCGCGGGGGAGCACAGATACGCAGTATTTT.

The chain recombines TRBV2 with TRBJ1-1; no reliable D call. V was clipped by 6 bases and J by 1 base, with 9 bases between them. The CDR3 consists of 13 residues. Germline assignment: CDR1 SNHLY and CDR2 FYNNEI. CDR3 nucleotide sequence: TGTGCCAGCAGGGACTGGGGGAACACTGAAGCTTTCTTT. Translation: CASRDWGNTEAFF.

The chain has TRBV28 and TRBJ2-3; TRBD2 agrees at 11 bases. The CDR3 is made up of 16 amino acids. The V and J ends lost 1 base and 1 base, in that order; junction bases with no gene match: 1. In germline, CDR1 is MDHEN, CDR2 SYDVKM. CDR3 residues: CASSLLLAGGTDTQYF. Here the CDR3 DNA reads TGTGCCAGCAGTTTATTACTAGCGGGAGGCACAGATACGCAGTATTTT.

This chain uses TRBV7-8 with TRBJ1-5, with a weak D call TRBD1 (5 bases). Germline-derived CDR1 and CDR2 are SGHVS and FQNEAQ. The germline V and J ends were trimmed by 5 bases and 6 bases, with 20 bases remaining between them. This CDR3 contains 16 residues. The CDR3 region has the DNA TGTGCCAGCAGCCCAGGGTTTCTCTCTAAATTTCAGCCCCAGCATTTT. Its protein is CASSPGFLSKFQPQHF.

This clone was recorded a few times. The CDR3 bases are TGTGCCAGCGGAATCTTGATGGGGGCTCTAAAACGGGATGAAGCTTTCTTT. Protein sequence: CASGILMGALKRDEAFF. The chain recombines TRBV7-9 with TRBJ1-1; possibly TRBD1 for D (6 bases). The CDR3 runs to 17 residues. The V end lost 8 bases, the J end lost 7 bases, and 29 bases lay between the germline ends. Looked up from germline, CDR1 is SEHNR and CDR2 is FQNEAQ (reference sequence).

The chain recombines TRBV24-1 with TRBJ1-5; 11 bases are a match to TRBD1. The V gene's germline CDR1 is KGHDR and CDR2 SFDVKD. CDR3 length equals 16 residues. The ends lost 5 bases at V and 4 bases at J; junction bases unmatched: 6. CDR3 sequence reads: CATSGSGTGGNQPQHF. The CDR3, as DNA: TGTGCCACCAGTGGTTCCGGGACAGGGGGGAATCAGCCCCAGCATTTT.

The V gene is TRBV15, the J gene TRBJ2-1; perhaps TRBD2 as D (5 bases). The CDR3 contains 13 residues. The germline CDR1 and CDR2 sequences are LNHNV and YYDKDF (reference sequence). V was trimmed by 2 bases and J by 10 bases, leaving 12 bases between them. The CDR3 region has the DNA TGTGCCACCAGCAGACCCGACCCGGGGGAGCAGTTCTTC. This gives the protein CATSRPDPGEQFF.

The chain combines TRBV7-9 with TRBJ2-7; D is unresolved. The length of the CDR3 is 13 residues. CDR1 is SEHNR, CDR2 FQNEAQ, per germline (reference sequence). The germline V and J ends were trimmed by 4 bases and 0 bases, with 7 bases remaining between them. CDR3 sequence reads: CASSSPSSYEQYF. Written as DNA, the CDR3 is TGTGCCAGCAGCTCCCCGAGCTCCTACGAGCAGTACTTC.

This rearrangement joins TRBV9 to TRBJ1-2; D may be TRBD1 (5 bases). The CDR3 extends over 14 amino acids. V lost 0 bases to trimming and J lost 8 bases, with 14 bases between them. Germline CDR1 is SGDLS and CDR2 is YYNGEE. CDR3 residues: CASSVVSGDRGYTF. The CDR3, as DNA: TGTGCCAGCAGCGTAGTTTCGGGGGATCGAGGCTACACCTTC.

The chain uses TRBV24-1 and TRBJ1-5, with D perhaps matching TRBD1 (5 bases). The CDR3 runs 13 residues. Trimming left V 4 bases short and J 5 bases short, with 8 bases between. CDR1 and CDR2 from the germline V gene are KGHDR and SFDVKD. This CDR3 is CATSDRVHQPQHF. The CDR3 DNA reads TGTGCCACCAGTGACAGGGTCCATCAGCCCCAGCATTTT.

J is TRBJ1-2 and V is TRBV18; possible D gene TRBD1, 6 bases. This CDR3 has 13 residues. The germline gives CDR1 KGHSH, CDR2 LQKENI. Trimming shortened V by 5 bases and J by 5 bases, and 12 bases separated the two germline ends. CDR3 in amino acids: CASSGNRDYGYTF. As DNA, the CDR3 is TGTGCCAGCTCAGGAAACAGGGATTATGGCTACACCTTC. The full variable domain, with the rest looked up from reference TRBV18 and TRBJ1-2, is NAGVMQNPRHLVRRRGQEARLRCSPMKGHSHVYWYRQLPEEGLKFMVYLQKENIIDESGMPKERFSAEFPKEGPSILRIQQVVRGDSAAYFCASSGNRDYGYTFGSGTRLTVV.

The chain has TRBV6-5 and TRBJ1-2; 10 positions agree with TRBD1. Germline CDR1 and CDR2: MNHEY and SVGAGI. This CDR3 contains 13 residues. V shed 6 bases, J shed 5 bases, and the junction held 3 bases outside the gene matches. The CDR3 here is CASRDRGRYGYTF. In DNA form, the CDR3 reads TGTGCCAGCAGGGACAGGGGGAGGTATGGCTACACCTTC.

The genes are TRBV5-1 and TRBJ1-3; tentative D call: TRBD1 (6 bases). Looked up from germline, CDR1 is SGHRS and CDR2 is YFSETQ. The V end lost 0 bases, the J end lost 2 bases, and 15 bases lay between the germline ends. The length of the CDR3 is 17 residues. This CDR3 reads CASSLALRGSAGNTIYF. In nucleotides, the CDR3 is TGCGCCAGCAGCTTGGCCTTAAGGGGGTCGGCTGGAAACACCATATATTTT.

The rearrangement uses TRBV6-5 and TRBJ1-6; D is uncertain. This CDR3 comprises 14 residues. V was clipped by 0 bases and J by 6 bases, with 6 bases between them. Germline CDR1 MNHEY, CDR2 SVGAGI. The chain's CDR3 is CASSYSKSNSPLHF. CDR3 nucleotides: TGTGCCAGCAGTTACTCGAAGAGTAATTCACCCCTCCACTTT.

This sequence joins TRBV6-5 and TRBJ2-1, with D unresolved. The CDR3 length is 13 residues. Germline V CDR1 and CDR2: MNHEY, SVGAGI. V was trimmed by 8 bases and J by 8 bases, leaving 16 bases between them. CDR3 amino acids: CASAQRPSDEQFF. CDR3 sequence (DNA): TGTGCCAGCGCCCAGAGGCCCTCCGATGAGCAGTTCTTC.